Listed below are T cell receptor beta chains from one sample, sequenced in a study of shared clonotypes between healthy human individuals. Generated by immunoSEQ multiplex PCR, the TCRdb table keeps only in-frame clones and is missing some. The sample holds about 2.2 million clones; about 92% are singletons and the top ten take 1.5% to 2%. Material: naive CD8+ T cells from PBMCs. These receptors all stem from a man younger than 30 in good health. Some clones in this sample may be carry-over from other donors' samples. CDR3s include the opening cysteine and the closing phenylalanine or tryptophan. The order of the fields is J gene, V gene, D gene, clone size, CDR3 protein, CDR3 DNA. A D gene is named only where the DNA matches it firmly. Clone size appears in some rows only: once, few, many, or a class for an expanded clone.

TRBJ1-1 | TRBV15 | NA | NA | CATSRDPNTEAFF | TGTGCCACCAGCAGAGATCCCAACACTGAAGCTTTCTTT
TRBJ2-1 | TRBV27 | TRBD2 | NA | CASRILAGAYNEQFF | TGTGCCAGCAGAATACTAGCGGGGGCCTACAATGAGCAGTTCTTC
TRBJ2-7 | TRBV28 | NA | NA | CASSSKNSYEQYF | TGTGCCAGCAGTTCAAAGAACTCCTACGAGCAGTACTTC
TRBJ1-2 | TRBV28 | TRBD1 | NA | CASSQDRGFGYTF | TGTGCCAGCAGTCAGGACAGGGGGTTCGGCTACACCTTC
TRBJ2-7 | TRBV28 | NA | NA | CASTTLGSWYEQYF | TGTGCCAGCACCACTCTGGGGTCTTGGTACGAGCAGTACTTC
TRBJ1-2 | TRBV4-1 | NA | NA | CASSGRETVYGYTF | TGCGCCAGCAGCGGCCGGGAGACGGTCTATGGCTACACCTTC
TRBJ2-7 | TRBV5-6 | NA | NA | CASSLGGSRVEQYF | TGTGCCAGCAGCTTAGGGGGGAGTCGGGTAGAGCAGTACTTC
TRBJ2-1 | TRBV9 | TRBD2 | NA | CATSGLADDYNEQFF | TGTGCCACTTCGGGACTAGCGGATGACTACAATGAGCAGTTCTTC
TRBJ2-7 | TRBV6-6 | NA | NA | CASSYSTARYEQYF | TGTGCCAGCAGTTACTCGACGGCTCGCTACGAGCAGTACTTC
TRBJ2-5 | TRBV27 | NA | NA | CASSQSRDLPQETQYF | TGTGCCAGCAGTCAAAGCCGGGACCTCCCACAAGAGACCCAGTACTTC
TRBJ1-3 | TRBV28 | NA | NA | CASSLLLGSGNTIYF | TGTGCCAGCAGTTTATTATTGGGTTCCGGAAACACCATATATTTT
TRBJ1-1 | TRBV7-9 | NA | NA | CASRAGAGTEAFF | TGTGCCAGCAGGGCGGGGGCTGGCACTGAAGCTTTCTTT
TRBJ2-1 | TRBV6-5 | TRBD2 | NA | CASSVLAGSYNEQFF | TGTGCCAGCAGCGTTCTAGCGGGATCCTACAATGAGCAGTTCTTC
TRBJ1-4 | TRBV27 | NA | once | CASSPLRSLSNEKLFF | TGTGCCAGCAGTCCCCTTAGGTCTCTCTCTAATGAAAAACTGTTTTTT
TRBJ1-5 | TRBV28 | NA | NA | CASSLYGLSNQPQHF | TGTGCCAGCAGTTTATATGGGCTTAGCAATCAGCCCCAGCATTTT
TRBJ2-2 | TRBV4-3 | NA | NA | CASSQEAFGDTGELFF | TGCGCCAGCAGCCAAGAGGCTTTTGGGGACACCGGGGAGCTGTTTTTT
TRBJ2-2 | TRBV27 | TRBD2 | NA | CASSFPSGNYTSTGELFF | TGTGCCAGCAGTTTTCCTAGCGGAAATTATACGAGTACCGGGGAGCTGTTTTTT
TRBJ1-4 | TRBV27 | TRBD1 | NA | CASSDRVGNEKLFF | TGTGCCAGCAGCGACAGGGTGGGAAATGAAAAACTGTTTTTT
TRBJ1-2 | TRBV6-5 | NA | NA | CASSSRGLPLGYTF | TGTGCCAGCAGTTCTCGGGGCCTTCCCCTAGGCTACACCTTC
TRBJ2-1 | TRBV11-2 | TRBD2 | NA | CASSYGTSTSEQFF | TGTGCCAGCAGCTATGGGACTAGCACGAGTGAGCAGTTCTTC
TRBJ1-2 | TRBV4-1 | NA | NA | CASSQALDGIYGYTF | TGCGCCAGCAGCCAAGCCCTGGATGGAATCTATGGCTACACCTTC
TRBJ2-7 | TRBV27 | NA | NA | CASSLSVGVREQYF | TGTGCCAGCAGTTTATCGGTGGGTGTAAGGGAGCAGTACTTC
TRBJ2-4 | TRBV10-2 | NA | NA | CASSILDSAKNIQYF | TGCGCCAGCTCGATCCTGGACAGTGCCAAAAACATTCAGTACTTC
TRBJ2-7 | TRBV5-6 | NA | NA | CASSLQVDYEQYF | TGTGCCAGCAGCCTACAAGTGGACTACGAGCAGTACTTC
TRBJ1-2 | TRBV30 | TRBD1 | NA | CACVGTGGHGYTF | TGTGCCTGCGTGGGGACAGGGGGCCATGGCTACACCTTC
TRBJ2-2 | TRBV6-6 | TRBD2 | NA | CASSYPGLANTGELFF | TGTGCCAGCAGTTACCCGGGACTAGCCAACACCGGGGAGCTGTTTTTT
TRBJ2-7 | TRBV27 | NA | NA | CASSLDLTGEFEQYF | TGTGCCAGCAGTTTAGATTTGACGGGAGAATTCGAGCAGTACTTC
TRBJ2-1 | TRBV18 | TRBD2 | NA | CASSLTSGTRKSSYNEQFF | TGTGCCAGCTCGCTGACTAGCGGGACAAGAAAGAGCTCCTACAATGAGCAGTTCTTC
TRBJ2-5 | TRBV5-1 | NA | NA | CASSLALGVETRYF | TGCGCCAGCAGCTTGGCCCTGGGGGTAGAGACCCGGTACTTC
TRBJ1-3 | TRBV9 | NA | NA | CASSALPTGLLSGNTIYF | TGTGCCAGCAGCGCGCTACCGACAGGCCTCCTCTCTGGAAACACCATATATTTT
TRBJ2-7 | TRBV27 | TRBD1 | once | CASSSLQGQSYEQYF | TGTGCCAGCAGTTCTCTGCAGGGACAGTCCTACGAGCAGTACTTC
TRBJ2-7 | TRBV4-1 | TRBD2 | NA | CASSQEGGGLAYEQYF | TGCGCCAGCAGCCAAGAGGGGGGGGGACTAGCTTACGAGCAGTACTTC
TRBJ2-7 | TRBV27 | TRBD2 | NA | CASRPGLAGRSYEQYF | TGTGCCAGCAGGCCGGGACTAGCGGGAAGGTCCTACGAGCAGTACTTC
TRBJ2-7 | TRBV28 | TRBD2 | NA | CASSLVLARGDEQYF | TGTGCCAGCAGTTTGGTCCTGGCTCGGGGGGACGAGCAGTACTTC
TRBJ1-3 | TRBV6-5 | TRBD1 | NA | CASSSTWTGSYTIYF | TGTGCCAGCAGTTCCACTTGGACAGGGTCATACACCATATATTTT
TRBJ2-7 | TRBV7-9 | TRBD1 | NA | CASRPTGDSSYEQYF | TGTGCCAGCAGGCCTACAGGGGACAGCTCCTACGAGCAGTACTTC
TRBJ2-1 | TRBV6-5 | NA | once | CASSQGRSVYNEQFF | TGTGCCAGCAGCCAGGGACGGAGCGTCTACAATGAGCAGTTCTTC
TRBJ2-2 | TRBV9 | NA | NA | CASSPYKNTGELFF | TGTGCCAGCAGCCCGTACAAGAACACCGGGGAGCTGTTTTTT
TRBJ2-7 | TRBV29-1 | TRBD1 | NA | CSVESRDRDYEQYF | TGCAGCGTTGAAAGTCGGGACAGGGACTACGAGCAGTACTTC
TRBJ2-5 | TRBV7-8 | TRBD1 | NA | CASSLNRGQQETQYF | TGTGCCAGCAGCTTAAACAGGGGGCAGCAAGAGACCCAGTACTTC
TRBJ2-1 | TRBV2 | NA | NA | CASSDLTLVPKWGTEQFF | TGTGCCAGCAGTGACCTCACGCTAGTGCCAAAATGGGGGACTGAGCAGTTCTTC
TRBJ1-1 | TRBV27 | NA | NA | CASSLGYNTEAFF | TGTGCCAGCAGTTTGGGCTACAACACTGAAGCTTTCTTT
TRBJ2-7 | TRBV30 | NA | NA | CAWSKKGEASYEQYF | TGTGCCTGGAGCAAGAAGGGCGAGGCATCCTACGAGCAGTACTTC
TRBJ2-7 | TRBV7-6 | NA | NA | CASSLEGGYEQYF | TGTGCCAGCAGCTTAGAGGGGGGGTACGAGCAGTACTTC
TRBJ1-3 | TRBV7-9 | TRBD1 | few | CASSPGTGTSGNTIYF | TGTGCCAGCAGCCCCGGGACAGGGACCTCTGGAAACACCATATATTTT
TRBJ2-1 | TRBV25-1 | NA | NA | CASSEYGDYNEQFF | TGTGCCAGCAGTGAATATGGGGACTACAATGAGCAGTTCTTC